The following is a TCR beta chain sequence with its context. The authors' processing: Amplification of reference gene primers provided the estimated nucleated cell counts. The data were produced by immunoSEQ multiplex PCR, yet TCRdb's version contains in-frame clones alone and is incomplete. V and J calls and clone size are copied from that table; D and trimming were computed from the DNA. Seen here are approximately 190,000 clones, approximately 90% observed once, and the top ten hold about 2.1%. This sample stems from a study of blood T cell repertoires in COVID-19. At the level of the study: The United States, Italy and Spain were the sources of the acute and convalescent COVID-19 samples. Sources were T cells, B-cell-depleted T cells, or PBMCs; the material itself was cDNA or gDNA.

The CDR3 runs to 15 residues. V dropped 4 bases and J dropped 3 bases, with 16 bases sitting between them. Germline CDR1 SGHTA, CDR2 FQGNSA. The sequenced sample consisted of peripheral blood. The chain combines TRBV7-2 with TRBJ2-7; TRBD1 might be the D (6 bases). The sequence derives from a man in his 70s with active or convalescent COVID-19. CDR3 coding DNA: TGTGCCAGCAGCTCCGACCCGAGAGGGGGCTACGAGCAGTACTTC. Protein sequence: CASSSDPRGGYEQYF.